The entry below describes one T cell receptor (beta chain). Germline V CDR1 and CDR2: MDHEN, SYDVKM. Losses at the gene ends were 3 bases for V and 3 bases for J; bases not matched to a gene: 9. CDR3 size: 16 residues. This sample is drawn from a study of control samples from healthy donors and cancer patients. The table came from immunoSEQ multiplex PCR; TCRdb's copy has only in-frame clones and leaves some out. Of roughly 370,000 clones in the sample, 90% are singletons; the top ten hold 6% to 7%. The chain is built from TRBV28 and TRBJ2-7; 9 bases match TRBD1. This clonotype was sampled from a man aged 40-55 years with head and neck cancer. Sequencing was performed on PBMCs. CDR3 coding DNA: TGTGCCAGCAGTTTCCCTACCTTGACAGGGGGCTACGAGCAGTACTTC. Translated, it gives CASSFPTLTGGYEQYF.